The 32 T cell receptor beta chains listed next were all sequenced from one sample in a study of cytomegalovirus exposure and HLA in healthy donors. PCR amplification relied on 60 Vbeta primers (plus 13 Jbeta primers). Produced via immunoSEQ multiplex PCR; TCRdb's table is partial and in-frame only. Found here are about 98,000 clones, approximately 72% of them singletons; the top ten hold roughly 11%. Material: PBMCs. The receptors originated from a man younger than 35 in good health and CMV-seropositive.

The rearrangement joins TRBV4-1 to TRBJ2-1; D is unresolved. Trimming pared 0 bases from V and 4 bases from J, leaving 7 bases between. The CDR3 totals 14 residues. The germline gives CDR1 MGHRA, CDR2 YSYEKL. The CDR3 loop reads CASSQEWLYNEQFF. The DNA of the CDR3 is TGCGCCAGCAGCCAAGAATGGCTTTACAATGAGCAGTTCTTC.

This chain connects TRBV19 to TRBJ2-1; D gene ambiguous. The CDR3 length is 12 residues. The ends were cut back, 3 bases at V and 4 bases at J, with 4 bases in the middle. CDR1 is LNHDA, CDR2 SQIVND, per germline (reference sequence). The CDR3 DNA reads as TGTGCCAGTAGTATGGAGTACAATGAGCAGTTCTTC. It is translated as CASSMEYNEQFF. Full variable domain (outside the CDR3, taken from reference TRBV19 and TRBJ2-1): DGGITQSPKYLFRKEGQNVTLSCEQNLNHDAMYWYRQDPGQGLRLIYYSQIVNDFQKGDIAEGYSVSREKKESFPLTVTSAQKNPTAFYLCASSMEYNEQFFGPGTRLTVL.

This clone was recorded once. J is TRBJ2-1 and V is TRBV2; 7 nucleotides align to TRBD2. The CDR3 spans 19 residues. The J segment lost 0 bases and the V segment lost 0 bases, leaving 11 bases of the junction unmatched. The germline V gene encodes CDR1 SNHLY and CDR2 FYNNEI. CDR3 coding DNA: TGTGCCAGCAGTGAAGCGCTTCCCGGGGGGTTTAGCTCCTACAATGAGCAGTTCTTC. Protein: CASSEALPGGFSSYNEQFF.

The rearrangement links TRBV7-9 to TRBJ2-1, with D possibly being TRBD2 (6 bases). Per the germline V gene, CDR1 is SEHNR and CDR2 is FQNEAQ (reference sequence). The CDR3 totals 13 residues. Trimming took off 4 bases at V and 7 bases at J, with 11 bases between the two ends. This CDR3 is CASSSPGSNEQFF. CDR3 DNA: TGTGCCAGCAGCTCACCCGGGAGTAATGAGCAGTTCTTC.

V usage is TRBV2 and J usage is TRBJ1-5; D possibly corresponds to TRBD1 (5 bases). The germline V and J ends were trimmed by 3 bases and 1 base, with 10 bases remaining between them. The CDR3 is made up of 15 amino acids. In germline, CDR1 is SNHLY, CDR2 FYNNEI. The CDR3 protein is CASSDWTMSNQPQHF. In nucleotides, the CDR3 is TGTGCCAGCAGTGACTGGACAATGAGCAATCAGCCCCAGCATTTT.

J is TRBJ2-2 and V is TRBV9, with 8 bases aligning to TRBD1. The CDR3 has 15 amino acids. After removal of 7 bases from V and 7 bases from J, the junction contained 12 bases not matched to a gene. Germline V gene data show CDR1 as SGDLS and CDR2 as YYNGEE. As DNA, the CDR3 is TGTGCCAGCGGGATAGCTCCAGGGGGCGGCGGGGAGCTGTTTTTT. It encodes CASGIAPGGGGELFF.

The CDR3 DNA sequence: TGTGCCATCAGGGGGACTCAGAACACTGAAGCTTTCTTT. This sequence encodes CAIRGTQNTEAFF. The gene calls are TRBV10-3 and TRBJ1-1; weak D call: TRBD1 (5 bases). CDR1 ENHRY and CDR2 SYGVKD come from the germline V gene. The CDR3 totals 13 residues. The germline V and J ends were trimmed by 6 bases and 1 base, with 9 bases remaining between them.

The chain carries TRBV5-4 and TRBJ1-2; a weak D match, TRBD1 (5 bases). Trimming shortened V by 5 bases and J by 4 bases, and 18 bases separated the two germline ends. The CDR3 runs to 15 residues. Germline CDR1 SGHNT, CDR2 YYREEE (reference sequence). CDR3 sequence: CASSSGRGTTYGYTF. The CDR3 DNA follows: TGTGCCAGCAGTTCTGGGCGGGGGACGACCTATGGCTACACCTTC. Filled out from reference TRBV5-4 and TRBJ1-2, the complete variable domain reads ETGVTQSPTHLIKTRGQQVTLRCSSQSGHNTVSWYQQALGQGPQFIFQYYREEENGRGNFPPRFSGLQFPNYSSELNVNALELDDSALYLCASSSGRGTTYGYTFGSGTRLTVV.

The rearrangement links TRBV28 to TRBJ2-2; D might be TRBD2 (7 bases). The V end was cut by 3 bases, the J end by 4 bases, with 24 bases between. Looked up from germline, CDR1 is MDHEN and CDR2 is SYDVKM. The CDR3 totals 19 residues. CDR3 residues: CASSLASQFRGAPTGELFF. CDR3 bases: TGTGCCAGCAGTTTGGCCTCCCAGTTTCGGGGGGCCCCCACCGGGGAGCTGTTTTTT.

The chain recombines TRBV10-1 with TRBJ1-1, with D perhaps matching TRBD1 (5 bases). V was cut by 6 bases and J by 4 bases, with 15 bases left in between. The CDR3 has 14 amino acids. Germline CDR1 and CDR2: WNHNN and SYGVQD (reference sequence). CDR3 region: CASSPGTKATEAFF. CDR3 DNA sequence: TGCGCCAGCAGCCCCGGGACTAAGGCCACTGAAGCTTTCTTT.

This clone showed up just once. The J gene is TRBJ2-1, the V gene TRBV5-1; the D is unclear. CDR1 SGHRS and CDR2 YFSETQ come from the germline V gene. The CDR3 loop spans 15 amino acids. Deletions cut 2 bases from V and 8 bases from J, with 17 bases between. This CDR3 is CASSLMSSGLDEQFF. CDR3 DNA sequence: TGCGCCAGCAGCTTAATGTCTAGTGGTTTGGATGAGCAGTTCTTC.

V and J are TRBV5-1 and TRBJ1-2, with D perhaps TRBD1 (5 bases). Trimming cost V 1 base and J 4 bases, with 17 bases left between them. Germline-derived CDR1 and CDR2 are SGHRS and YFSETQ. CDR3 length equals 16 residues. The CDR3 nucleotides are TGCGCCAGCAGCTTGTACCAGGGAGGGGACTTCTATGGCTACACCTTC. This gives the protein CASSLYQGGDFYGYTF.

The CDR3 nucleotides are TGTGCCAGCAGCTTGGGACAGGGAGGCCACCAGCCCCAGCATTTT. Residues: CASSLGQGGHQPQHF. The gene calls are TRBV7-6 and TRBJ1-5, with 9 positions matching TRBD1. After removal of 3 bases from V and 7 bases from J, the junction contained 7 bases not matched to a gene. CDR3 size: 15 residues. The germline V gene has CDR1 SGHVS and CDR2 FNYEAQ.

CDR3 sequence (DNA): TGTGCCAGCAGGGGGCTTAGAGAGACCCAGTACTTC. Translated, it gives CASRGLRETQYF. This chain links TRBV2 with TRBJ2-5, with TRBD1 as a possible D gene (5 bases). The CDR3 runs 12 residues. V was pared by 6 bases and J by 4 bases, with 9 bases between. Germline CDR1 SNHLY, CDR2 FYNNEI.

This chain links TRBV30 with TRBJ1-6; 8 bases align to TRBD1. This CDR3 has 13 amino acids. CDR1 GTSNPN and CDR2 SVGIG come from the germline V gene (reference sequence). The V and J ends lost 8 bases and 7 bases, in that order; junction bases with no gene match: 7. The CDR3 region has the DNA TGTGCCCTCACGGACAGGGAGAATTCACCCCTCCACTTT. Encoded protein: CALTDRENSPLHF.

CDR3 bases: TGCGCCAGCAGCTTGCAGTCTAGCACAGATACGCAGTATTTT. The encoded protein is CASSLQSSTDTQYF. The chain joins TRBV5-1 to TRBJ2-3; D not resolved. This CDR3 is built from 14 residues. CDR1 SGHRS and CDR2 YFSETQ come from the germline V gene. V was clipped by 1 base and J by 0 bases, with 6 bases between them.

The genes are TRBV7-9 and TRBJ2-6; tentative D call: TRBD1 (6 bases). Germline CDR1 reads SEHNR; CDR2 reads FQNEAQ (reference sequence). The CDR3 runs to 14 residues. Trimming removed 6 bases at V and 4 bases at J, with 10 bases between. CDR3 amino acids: CASRAGEGANVLTF. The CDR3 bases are TGTGCCAGCAGGGCAGGGGAGGGGGCCAACGTCCTGACTTTC.

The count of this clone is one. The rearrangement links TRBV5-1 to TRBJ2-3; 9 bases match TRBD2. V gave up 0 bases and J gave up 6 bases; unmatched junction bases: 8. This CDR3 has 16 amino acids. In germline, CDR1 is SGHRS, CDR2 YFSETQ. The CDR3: CASSLEGGGAVDTQYF. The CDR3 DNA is TGCGCCAGCAGCTTGGAGGGCGGGGGGGCCGTGGATACGCAGTATTTT.

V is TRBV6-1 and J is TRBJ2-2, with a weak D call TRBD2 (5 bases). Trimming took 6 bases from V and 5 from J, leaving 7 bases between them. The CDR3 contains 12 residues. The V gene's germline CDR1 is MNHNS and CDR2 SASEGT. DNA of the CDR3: TGTGCCAGCAGGAGGGAAACCGGGGAGCTGTTTTTT. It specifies CASRRETGELFF.

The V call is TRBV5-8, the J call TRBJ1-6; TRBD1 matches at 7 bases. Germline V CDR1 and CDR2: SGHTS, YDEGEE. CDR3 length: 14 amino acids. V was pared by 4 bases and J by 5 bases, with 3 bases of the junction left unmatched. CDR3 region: CASSPTGNNSPLHF. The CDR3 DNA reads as TGTGCCAGCAGCCCGACAGGGAATAATTCACCCCTCCACTTT.

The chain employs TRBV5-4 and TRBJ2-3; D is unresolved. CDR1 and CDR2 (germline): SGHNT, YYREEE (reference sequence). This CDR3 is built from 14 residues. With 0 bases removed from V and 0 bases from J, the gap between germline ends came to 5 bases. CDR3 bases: TGTGCCAGCAGCTTGGGCGGAAGCACAGATACGCAGTATTTT. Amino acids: CASSLGGSTDTQYF.

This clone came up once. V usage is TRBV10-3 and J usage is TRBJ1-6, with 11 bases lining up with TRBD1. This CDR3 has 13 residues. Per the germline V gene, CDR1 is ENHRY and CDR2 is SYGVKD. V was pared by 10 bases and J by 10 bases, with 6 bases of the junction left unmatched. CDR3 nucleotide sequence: TGTGCCACTGAGGGACAGGGGGGATCACCCCTCCACTTT. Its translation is CATEGQGGSPLHF.

CDR3 region: CASHGQGLEAFF. The CDR3 DNA is TGTGCCAGTCACGGGCAGGGACTTGAAGCTTTCTTT. The J gene is TRBJ1-1, the V gene TRBV27, with D tentatively TRBD1 (5 bases). The V and J ends lost 9 bases and 7 bases respectively, with 15 bases between them. The length of the CDR3 is 12 residues. CDR1 and CDR2 from the germline V gene are MNHEY and SMNVEV (reference sequence).

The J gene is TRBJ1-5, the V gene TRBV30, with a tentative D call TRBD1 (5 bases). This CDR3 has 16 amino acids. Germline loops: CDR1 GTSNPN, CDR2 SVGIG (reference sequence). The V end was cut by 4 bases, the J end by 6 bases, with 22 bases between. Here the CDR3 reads CAWTRPGSLSGQPQHF. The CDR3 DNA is TGTGCCTGGACCAGACCAGGGTCTCTATCGGGTCAGCCCCAGCATTTT.

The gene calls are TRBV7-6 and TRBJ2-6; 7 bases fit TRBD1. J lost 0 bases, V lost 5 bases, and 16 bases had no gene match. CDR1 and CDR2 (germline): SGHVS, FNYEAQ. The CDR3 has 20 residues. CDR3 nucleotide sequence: TGTGCCAGCAGCCGAGGGACAGCGACTGTTCGATTCTCTGGGGCCAACGTCCTGACTTTC. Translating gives CASSRGTATVRFSGANVLTF.

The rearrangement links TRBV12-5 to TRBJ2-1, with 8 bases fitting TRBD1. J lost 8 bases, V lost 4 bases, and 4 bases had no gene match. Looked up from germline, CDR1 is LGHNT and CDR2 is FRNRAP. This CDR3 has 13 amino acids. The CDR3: CASGSDRVDEQFF. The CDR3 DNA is TGTGCTAGTGGTTCGGACAGGGTCGATGAGCAGTTCTTC.

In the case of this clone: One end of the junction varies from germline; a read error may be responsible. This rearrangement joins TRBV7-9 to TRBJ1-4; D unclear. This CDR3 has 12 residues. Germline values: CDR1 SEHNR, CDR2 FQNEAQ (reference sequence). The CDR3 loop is CTSSANGEKLFF. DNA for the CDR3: TGTACCAGCAGCGCCAACGGTGAAAAACTGTTTTTT.

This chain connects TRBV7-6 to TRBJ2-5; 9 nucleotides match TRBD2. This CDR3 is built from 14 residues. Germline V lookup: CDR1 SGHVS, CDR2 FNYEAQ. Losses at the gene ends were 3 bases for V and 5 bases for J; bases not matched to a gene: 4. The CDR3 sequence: CASSLGLARETQYF. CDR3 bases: TGTGCCAGCAGCTTGGGACTAGCAAGGGAGACCCAGTACTTC.

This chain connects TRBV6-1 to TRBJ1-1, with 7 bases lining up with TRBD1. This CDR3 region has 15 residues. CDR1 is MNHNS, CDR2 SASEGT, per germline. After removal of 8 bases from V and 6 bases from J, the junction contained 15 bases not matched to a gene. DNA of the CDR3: TGTGCCAGCCTCCTGCTGGAGGGGGCGTACTCTGAAGCTTTCTTT. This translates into CASLLLEGAYSEAFF.

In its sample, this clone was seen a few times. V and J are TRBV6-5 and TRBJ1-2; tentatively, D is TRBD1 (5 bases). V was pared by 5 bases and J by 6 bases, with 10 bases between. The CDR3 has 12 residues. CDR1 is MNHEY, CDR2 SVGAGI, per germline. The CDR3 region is CASSQRQHGYTF. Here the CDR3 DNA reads TGTGCCAGCAGTCAACGACAGCATGGCTACACCTTC.

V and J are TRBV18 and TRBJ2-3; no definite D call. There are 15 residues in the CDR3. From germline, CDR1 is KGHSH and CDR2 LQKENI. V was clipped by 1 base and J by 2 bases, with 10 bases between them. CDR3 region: CASSPLQDHTDTQYF. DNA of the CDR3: TGTGCCAGCTCACCACTCCAGGATCACACAGATACGCAGTATTTT.

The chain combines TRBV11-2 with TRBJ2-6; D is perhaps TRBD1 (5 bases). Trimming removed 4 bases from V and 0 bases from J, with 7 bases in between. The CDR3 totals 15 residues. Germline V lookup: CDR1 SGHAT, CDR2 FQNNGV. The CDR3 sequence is CASSYQGSGANVLTF. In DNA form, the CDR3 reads TGTGCCAGCAGCTACCAGGGCTCTGGGGCCAACGTCCTGACTTTC.